A selection of T cell receptor beta chains follows, all from one sample in a study of post-analysis software for immune sequencing data. Via MiXCR, TCRdb re-called the PCR reads, giving one row per CDR3 protein. In the table there are around 400,000 distinct CDR3 sequences, roughly 40% of which are singletons. The sequencing input was blood. These receptors were taken from a girl under 10 years old with multiple sclerosis. CDR3s include the opening cysteine and the closing phenylalanine or tryptophan. The order of the fields is clone size, V gene, D gene, J gene, CDR3 protein, CDR3 DNA. A D gene is named only where the DNA matches it firmly. The size of a clone is reported for some rows only, either as once, few or many, or as a class for expanded clones.

>NA|TRBV29-1|NA|TRBJ2-7
CSVVGSGTYEQYF
TGCAGCGTTGTGGGGTCAGGGACCTACGAGCAGTACTTC
>NA|TRBV20-1|TRBD2|TRBJ2-3
CSASGGALTDTQYF
TGCAGTGCTAGCGGGGGGGCCTTAACAGATACGCAGTATTTT
>NA|TRBV6-2/TRBV6-3|NA|TRBJ2-3
CASSSHRVAQYF
TGTGCCAGCAGTTCTCACCGAGTGGCGCAGTATTTT
>few|TRBV4-3|NA|TRBJ1-2
CASSQGLLQGVGDYGYTF
TGCGCCAGCAGCCAAGGGCTCTTGCAGGGAGTTGGGGACTATGGCTACACCTTC
>NA|TRBV24-1|NA|TRBJ2-1
CATSESGTTNDNEQFF
TGTGCCACCAGTGAATCCGGGACCACCAATGACAATGAGCAGTTCTTC
>few|TRBV2|TRBD2|TRBJ2-1
CASSEARVGRTQQFF
TGTGCCAGCAGTGAAGCTCGAGTCGGGAGGACACAGCAGTTCTTC
>few|TRBV3-1|TRBD1|TRBJ2-7
CASSPTGVDEQYF
TGTGCCAGCAGCCCGACAGGGGTGGACGAGCAGTACTTC
>few|TRBV25-1|NA|TRBJ2-5
CASSDFSGTRETQYF
TGTGCCAGCAGTGATTTTTCTGGGACCCGGGAGACCCAGTACTTC
>few|TRBV5-1|NA|TRBJ2-1
CASASFRFSSYNEQFF
TGCGCCAGCGCATCTTTTCGGTTTAGCTCCTACAATGAGCAGTTCTTC
>NA|TRBV5-1|NA|TRBJ1-1
CASSSPADTEAFF
TGCGCCAGTTCTTCACCGGCGGACACTGAAGCTTTCTTT
>NA|TRBV27|TRBD1|TRBJ2-3
CASSLLGQGMGADTQYF
TGTGCCAGCAGTTTACTGGGACAGGGGATGGGAGCAGATACGCAGTATTTT
>few|TRBV12-3/TRBV12-4|NA|TRBJ2-7
CASSVGDTAYEQYF
TGTGCCAGCAGTGTTGGGGACACCGCCTACGAGCAGTACTTC
>few|TRBV7-8|TRBD1|TRBJ2-1
CASSWPDRPVGVPNEQFF
TGTGCCAGCAGCTGGCCGGACAGGCCAGTGGGGGTACCCAATGAGCAGTTCTTC
>NA|TRBV6-5|NA|TRBJ1-1
CASSYEQNTEAFF
TGTGCCAGCAGTTACGAACAAAACACTGAAGCTTTCTTT
>NA|TRBV4-1|NA|TRBJ1-2
CASSQGRPRGYTF
TGCGCCAGCAGCCAAGGTCGGCCTCGTGGCTACACCTTC
>few|TRBV27|TRBD1|TRBJ2-7
CASRRAGGSNEQYF
TGTGCCAGCAGAAGGGCAGGGGGATCGAACGAGCAGTACTTC
>few|TRBV20-1|NA|TRBJ1-5
CSAREWGFSNQPQHF
TGCAGTGCTAGAGAATGGGGGTTTAGCAATCAGCCCCAGCATTTT
>NA|TRBV5-1|NA|TRBJ1-1
CASSSEANTEAFF
TGCGCCAGCAGCTCTGAGGCGAACACTGAAGCTTTCTTT
>NA|TRBV29-1|NA|TRBJ1-5
CSVVYLRGQPQHF
TGCAGCGTTGTGTACTTAAGGGGTCAGCCCCAGCATTTT
>NA|TRBV5-1|NA|TRBJ1-1
CASSGGDTLNTEAFF
TGCGCCAGCAGCGGAGGGGACACACTGAACACTGAAGCTTTCTTT
>few|TRBV7-3|NA|TRBJ1-1
CASSSRGGDTEAFF
TGTGCCAGCAGCTCAAGGGGAGGGGACACTGAAGCTTTCTTT
>few|TRBV10-3|NA|TRBJ2-5
CAISESVGVKETQYF
TGTGCCATCAGTGAGTCTGTGGGAGTAAAGGAGACCCAGTACTTC
>NA|TRBV11-2|TRBD2|TRBJ2-1
CASSSGGRAIWDEQFF
TGTGCCAGCAGCAGTGGCGGGAGGGCCATTTGGGATGAGCAGTTCTTC
>NA|TRBV5-1|NA|TRBJ1-1
CASSSGSRNTEAFF
TGCGCCAGCAGCTCAGGGTCCAGGAACACTGAAGCTTTCTTT
>NA|TRBV7-2|TRBD1|TRBJ2-5
CASSLAQGVAQVYF
TGTGCCAGCAGCTTAGCTCAGGGGGTAGCACAGGTGTACTTC
>NA|TRBV3-1|TRBD2|TRBJ2-4
CASSQEFTSGGEEQYF
TGTGCCAGCAGCCAAGAGTTTACTAGCGGGGGCGAAGAGCAGTACTTC
>NA|TRBV20-1|TRBD2|TRBJ2-7
CSALTGLAGYEQYF
TGCAGTGCCTTGACCGGACTAGCGGGCTACGAGCAGTACTTC
>NA|TRBV29-1|NA|TRBJ1-4
CSVWAGSVGHAFF
TGCAGCGTTTGGGCTGGCAGTGTGGGGCACGCGTTTTTT
>NA|TRBV3-1|NA|TRBJ1-4
CASSPDFRIKLFF
TGTGCCAGCAGCCCCGATTTCAGGATCAAACTGTTTTTT
>few|TRBV6-5|NA|TRBJ2-1
CASSYGPGSNEQFF
TGTGCCAGCAGTTACGGTCCCGGGAGCAATGAGCAGTTCTTC
>many|TRBV29-1|NA|TRBJ2-5
CSVGQSDPETQYF
TGCAGCGTTGGACAGTCGGACCCGGAGACCCAGTACTTC
>NA|TRBV20-1|NA|TRBJ2-7
CSARGVGFHEQYF
TGCAGTGCCAGGGGAGTGGGCTTCCACGAGCAGTACTTC
>NA|TRBV7-2|NA|TRBJ2-4
CASRDAGTAKNIQYF
TGTGCCAGCAGGGACGCTGGAACGGCCAAAAACATTCAGTACTTC
>NA|TRBV7-2|TRBD1|TRBJ1-5
CASSSGTAWQPQHF
TGTGCCAGCAGCTCAGGGACAGCCTGGCAGCCCCAGCATTTT
>once|TRBV18|NA|TRBJ2-7
CASSPLLNEQYF
TGTGCCAGCTCACCACTGTTGAACGAGCAGTACTTC
>NA|TRBV6-1|TRBD1|TRBJ1-5
CATVGQGMIVGFQPQHF
TGTGCCACTGTAGGACAGGGGATGATTGTTGGATTTCAGCCCCAGCATTTT
>few|TRBV4-1|TRBD2|TRBJ2-7
CASSLKEVGGPSNEQYF
TGCGCCAGCAGCCTTAAAGAGGTGGGAGGGCCCTCCAACGAGCAGTACTTC
>NA|TRBV29-1|TRBD1|TRBJ1-2
CSVLPPDRGSGGYTF
TGCAGCGTTCTCCCGCCGGACAGGGGATCGGGGGGCTACACCTTC
>few|TRBV27|NA|TRBJ2-7
CASSFRDKTYEQYF
TGTGCCAGCAGTTTCCGGGACAAGACCTACGAGCAGTACTTC
>few|TRBV20-1|TRBD2|TRBJ2-1
CSAIRGTSGPNEQFF
TGCAGTGCTATACGCGGGACTAGCGGACCCAATGAGCAGTTCTTC
>NA|TRBV15|NA|TRBJ1-4
CATSRDGGVGEKLFF
TGTGCCACCAGCAGAGATGGGGGGGTAGGCGAAAAACTGTTTTTT
>NA|TRBV5-8|NA|TRBJ2-5
CASSTRIQGTQYF
TGTGCCAGCAGTACGCGGATCCAAGGGACCCAGTACTTC
>few|TRBV27|NA|TRBJ1-5
CASSLLGFKTAPQHF
TGTGCCAGCAGCTTACTCGGCTTCAAAACCGCCCCCCAGCATTTT
>NA|TRBV2|TRBD2|TRBJ2-7
CASSGGWSYEQYF
TGTGCCAGCTCGGGAGGGTGGTCCTACGAGCAGTACTTC